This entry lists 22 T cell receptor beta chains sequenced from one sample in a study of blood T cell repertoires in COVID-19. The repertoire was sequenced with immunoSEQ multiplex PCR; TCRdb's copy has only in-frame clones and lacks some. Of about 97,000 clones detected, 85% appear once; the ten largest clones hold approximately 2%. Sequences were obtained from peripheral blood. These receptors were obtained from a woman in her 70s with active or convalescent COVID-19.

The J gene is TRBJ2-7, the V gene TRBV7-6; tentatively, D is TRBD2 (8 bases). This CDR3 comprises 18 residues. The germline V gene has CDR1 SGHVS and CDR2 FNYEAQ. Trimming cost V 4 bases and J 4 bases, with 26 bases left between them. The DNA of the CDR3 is TGTGCCAGCAGCTACTCTCGGGCCCCAGGGGGACTAGGGTACGAGCAGTACTTC. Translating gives CASSYSRAPGGLGYEQYF.

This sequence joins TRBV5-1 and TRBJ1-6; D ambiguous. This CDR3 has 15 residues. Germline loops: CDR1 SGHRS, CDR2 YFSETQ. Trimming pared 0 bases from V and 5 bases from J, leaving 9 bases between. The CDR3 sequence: CASSLATNNNSPLHF. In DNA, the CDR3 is TGCGCCAGCAGCTTGGCCACCAACAATAATTCACCCCTCCACTTT.

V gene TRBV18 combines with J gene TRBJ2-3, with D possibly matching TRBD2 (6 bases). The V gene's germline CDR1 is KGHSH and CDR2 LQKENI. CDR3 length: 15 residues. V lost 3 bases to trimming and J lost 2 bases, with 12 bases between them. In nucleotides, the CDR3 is TGTGCCAGCTCACCTTCTAGCGCCAACACAGATACGCAGTATTTT. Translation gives CASSPSSANTDTQYF. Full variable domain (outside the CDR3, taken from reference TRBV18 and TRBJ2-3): NAGVMQNPRHLVRRRGQEARLRCSPMKGHSHVYWYRQLPEEGLKFMVYLQKENIIDESGMPKERFSAEFPKEGPSILRIQQVVRGDSAAYFCASSPSSANTDTQYFGPGTRLTVL.

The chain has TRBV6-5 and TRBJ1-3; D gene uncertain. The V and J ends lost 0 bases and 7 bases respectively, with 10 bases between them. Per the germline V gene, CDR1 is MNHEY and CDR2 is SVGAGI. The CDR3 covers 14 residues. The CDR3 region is CASSYSGVGNTIYF. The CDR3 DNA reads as TGTGCCAGCAGTTACTCCGGGGTAGGGAACACCATATATTTT.

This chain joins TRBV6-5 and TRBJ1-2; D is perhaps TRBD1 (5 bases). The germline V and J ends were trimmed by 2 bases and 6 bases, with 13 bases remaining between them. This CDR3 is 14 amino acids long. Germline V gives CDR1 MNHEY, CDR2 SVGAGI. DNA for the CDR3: TGTGCCAGCAGTTACGCGGAGGGGTTGGATGGCTACACCTTC. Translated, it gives CASSYAEGLDGYTF.

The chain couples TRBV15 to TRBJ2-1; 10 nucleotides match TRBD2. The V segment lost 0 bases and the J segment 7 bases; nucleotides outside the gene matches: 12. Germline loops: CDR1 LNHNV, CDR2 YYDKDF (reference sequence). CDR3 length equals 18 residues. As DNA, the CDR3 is TGTGCCACCAGCAGAGATCGCAGCGGGGGGGCATCGAGGAATGAGCAGTTCTTC. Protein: CATSRDRSGGASRNEQFF. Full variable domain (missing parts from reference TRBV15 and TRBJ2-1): DAMVIQNPRYQVTQFGKPVTLSCSQTLNHNVMYWYQQKSSQAPKLLFHYYDKDFNNEADTPDNFQSRRPNTSFCFLDIRSPGLGDTAMYLCATSRDRSGGASRNEQFFGPGTRLTVL.

This CDR3 reads CASRQGLARETQYF. The CDR3 DNA reads as TGTGCCAGCAGACAGGGACTAGCGAGGGAGACCCAGTACTTC. The genes are TRBV11-2 and TRBJ2-5; 10 bases match TRBD2. This CDR3 has 14 residues. Trimming took 6 bases from V and 5 from J; bases not matched to a gene: 6. Per the germline V gene, CDR1 is SGHAT and CDR2 is FQNNGV.

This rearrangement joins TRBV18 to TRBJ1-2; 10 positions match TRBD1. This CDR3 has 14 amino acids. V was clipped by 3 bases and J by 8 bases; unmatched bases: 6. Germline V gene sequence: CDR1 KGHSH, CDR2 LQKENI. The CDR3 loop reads CASSPQGQGQGYTF. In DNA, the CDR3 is TGTGCCAGCTCACCCCAGGGACAGGGGCAAGGCTACACCTTC.

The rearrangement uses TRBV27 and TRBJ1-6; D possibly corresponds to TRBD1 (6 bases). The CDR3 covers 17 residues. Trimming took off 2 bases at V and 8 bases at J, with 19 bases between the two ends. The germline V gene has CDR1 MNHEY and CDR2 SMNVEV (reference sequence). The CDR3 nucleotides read TGTGCCAGCAGTTTAATCCATTCGACAGGCCTAGATTCACCCCTCCACTTT. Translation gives CASSLIHSTGLDSPLHF.

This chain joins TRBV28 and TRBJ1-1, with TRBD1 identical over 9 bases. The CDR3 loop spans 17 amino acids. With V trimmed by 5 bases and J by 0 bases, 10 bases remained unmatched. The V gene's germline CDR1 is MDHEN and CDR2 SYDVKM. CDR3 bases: TGTGCCAGCAGTCCGCTCGGGACAGGGAGCATGAACACTGAAGCTTTCTTT. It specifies CASSPLGTGSMNTEAFF.

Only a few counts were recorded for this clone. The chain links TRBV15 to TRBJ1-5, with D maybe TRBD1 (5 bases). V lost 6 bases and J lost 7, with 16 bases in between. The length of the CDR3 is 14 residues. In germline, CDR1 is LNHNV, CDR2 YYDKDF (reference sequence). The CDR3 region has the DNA TGTGCCACCAGTACGGGACTGCCACGCCAGCCCCAGCATTTT. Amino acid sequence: CATSTGLPRQPQHF.

CDR3 sequence reads: CASSPLDGDRPYSSTDTQYF. DNA of the CDR3: TGTGCCAGCAGCCCCTTAGATGGGGACAGACCATATTCTAGCACAGATACGCAGTATTTT. This chain links TRBV3-1 (or the pseudogene TRBV3-2) with TRBJ2-3, with 7 nucleotides matching TRBD1. The CDR3 is made up of 20 amino acids. Germline V gives CDR1 LGHDT, CDR2 YNNKEL (reference sequence). Trimming at V came to 4 bases and at J to 0 bases, leaving 19 bases not matched to a gene.

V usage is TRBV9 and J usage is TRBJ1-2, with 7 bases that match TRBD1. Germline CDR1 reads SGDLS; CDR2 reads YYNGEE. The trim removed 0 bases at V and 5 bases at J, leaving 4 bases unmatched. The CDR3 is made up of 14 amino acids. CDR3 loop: CASSVGGQTYGYTF. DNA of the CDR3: TGTGCCAGCAGCGTAGGGGGACAGACGTATGGCTACACCTTC.

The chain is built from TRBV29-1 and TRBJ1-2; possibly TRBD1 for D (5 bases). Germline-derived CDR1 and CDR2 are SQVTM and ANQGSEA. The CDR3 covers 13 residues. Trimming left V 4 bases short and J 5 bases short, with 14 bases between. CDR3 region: CSVAGNGGYGYTF. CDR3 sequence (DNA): TGCAGCGTTGCCGGCAACGGGGGATATGGCTACACCTTC.

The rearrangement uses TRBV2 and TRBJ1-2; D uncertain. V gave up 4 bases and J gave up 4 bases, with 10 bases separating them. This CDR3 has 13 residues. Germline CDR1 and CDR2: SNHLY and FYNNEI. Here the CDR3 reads CASSVDWLYGYTF. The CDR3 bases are TGTGCCAGCAGTGTCGATTGGCTCTATGGCTACACCTTC. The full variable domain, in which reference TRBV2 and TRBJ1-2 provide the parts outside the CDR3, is EPEVTQTPSHQVTQMGQEVILRCVPISNHLYFYWYRQILGQKVEFLVSFYNNEISEKSEIFDDQFSVERPDGSNFTLKIRSTKLEDSAMYFCASSVDWLYGYTFGSGTRLTVV.

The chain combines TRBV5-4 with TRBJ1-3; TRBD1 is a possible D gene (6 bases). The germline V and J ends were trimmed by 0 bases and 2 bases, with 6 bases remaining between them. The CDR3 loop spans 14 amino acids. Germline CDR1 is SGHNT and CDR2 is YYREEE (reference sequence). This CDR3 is CASSLGGPGNTIYF. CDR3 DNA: TGTGCCAGCAGCTTGGGGGGGCCTGGAAACACCATATATTTT.

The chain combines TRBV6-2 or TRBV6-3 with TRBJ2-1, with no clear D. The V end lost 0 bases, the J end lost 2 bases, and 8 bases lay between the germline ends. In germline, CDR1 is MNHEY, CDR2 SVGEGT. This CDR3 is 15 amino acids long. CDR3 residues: CASSYSRLTYNEQFF. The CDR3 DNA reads TGTGCCAGCAGTTACTCGCGGCTTACCTACAATGAGCAGTTCTTC.

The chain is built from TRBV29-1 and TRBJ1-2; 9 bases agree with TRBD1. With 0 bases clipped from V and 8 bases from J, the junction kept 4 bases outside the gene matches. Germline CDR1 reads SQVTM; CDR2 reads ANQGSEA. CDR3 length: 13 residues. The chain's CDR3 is CSVEDRDREGYTF. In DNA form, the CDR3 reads TGCAGCGTTGAAGATCGGGACAGGGAGGGCTACACCTTC.

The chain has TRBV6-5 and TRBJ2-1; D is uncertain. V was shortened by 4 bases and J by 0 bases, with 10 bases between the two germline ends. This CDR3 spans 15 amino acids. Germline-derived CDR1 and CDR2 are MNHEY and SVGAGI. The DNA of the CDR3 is TGTGCCAGCAGTTCCACCTACGGCTCCTACAATGAGCAGTTCTTC. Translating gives CASSSTYGSYNEQFF.

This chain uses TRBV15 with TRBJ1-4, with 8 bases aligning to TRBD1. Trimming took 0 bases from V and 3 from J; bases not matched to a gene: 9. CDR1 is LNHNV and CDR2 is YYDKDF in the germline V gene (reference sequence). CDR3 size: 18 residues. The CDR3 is CATSREGQGPLSNEKLFF. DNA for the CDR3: TGTGCCACCAGCAGAGAAGGACAGGGTCCTCTGTCTAATGAAAAACTGTTTTTT.

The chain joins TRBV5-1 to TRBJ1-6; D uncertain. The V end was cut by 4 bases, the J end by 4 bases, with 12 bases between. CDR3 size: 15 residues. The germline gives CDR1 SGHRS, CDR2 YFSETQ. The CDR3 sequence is CASSPSRGYNSPLHF. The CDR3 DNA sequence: TGCGCCAGCAGCCCCTCAAGAGGGTATAATTCACCCCTCCACTTT.

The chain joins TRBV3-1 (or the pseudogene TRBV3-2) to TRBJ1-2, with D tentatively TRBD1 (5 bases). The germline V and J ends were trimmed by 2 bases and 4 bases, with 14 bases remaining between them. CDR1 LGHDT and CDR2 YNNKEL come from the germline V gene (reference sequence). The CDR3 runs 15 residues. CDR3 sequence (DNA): TGTGCCAGCAGCCAAAGGGGCAGCAGGACCTATGGCTACACCTTC. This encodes CASSQRGSRTYGYTF.